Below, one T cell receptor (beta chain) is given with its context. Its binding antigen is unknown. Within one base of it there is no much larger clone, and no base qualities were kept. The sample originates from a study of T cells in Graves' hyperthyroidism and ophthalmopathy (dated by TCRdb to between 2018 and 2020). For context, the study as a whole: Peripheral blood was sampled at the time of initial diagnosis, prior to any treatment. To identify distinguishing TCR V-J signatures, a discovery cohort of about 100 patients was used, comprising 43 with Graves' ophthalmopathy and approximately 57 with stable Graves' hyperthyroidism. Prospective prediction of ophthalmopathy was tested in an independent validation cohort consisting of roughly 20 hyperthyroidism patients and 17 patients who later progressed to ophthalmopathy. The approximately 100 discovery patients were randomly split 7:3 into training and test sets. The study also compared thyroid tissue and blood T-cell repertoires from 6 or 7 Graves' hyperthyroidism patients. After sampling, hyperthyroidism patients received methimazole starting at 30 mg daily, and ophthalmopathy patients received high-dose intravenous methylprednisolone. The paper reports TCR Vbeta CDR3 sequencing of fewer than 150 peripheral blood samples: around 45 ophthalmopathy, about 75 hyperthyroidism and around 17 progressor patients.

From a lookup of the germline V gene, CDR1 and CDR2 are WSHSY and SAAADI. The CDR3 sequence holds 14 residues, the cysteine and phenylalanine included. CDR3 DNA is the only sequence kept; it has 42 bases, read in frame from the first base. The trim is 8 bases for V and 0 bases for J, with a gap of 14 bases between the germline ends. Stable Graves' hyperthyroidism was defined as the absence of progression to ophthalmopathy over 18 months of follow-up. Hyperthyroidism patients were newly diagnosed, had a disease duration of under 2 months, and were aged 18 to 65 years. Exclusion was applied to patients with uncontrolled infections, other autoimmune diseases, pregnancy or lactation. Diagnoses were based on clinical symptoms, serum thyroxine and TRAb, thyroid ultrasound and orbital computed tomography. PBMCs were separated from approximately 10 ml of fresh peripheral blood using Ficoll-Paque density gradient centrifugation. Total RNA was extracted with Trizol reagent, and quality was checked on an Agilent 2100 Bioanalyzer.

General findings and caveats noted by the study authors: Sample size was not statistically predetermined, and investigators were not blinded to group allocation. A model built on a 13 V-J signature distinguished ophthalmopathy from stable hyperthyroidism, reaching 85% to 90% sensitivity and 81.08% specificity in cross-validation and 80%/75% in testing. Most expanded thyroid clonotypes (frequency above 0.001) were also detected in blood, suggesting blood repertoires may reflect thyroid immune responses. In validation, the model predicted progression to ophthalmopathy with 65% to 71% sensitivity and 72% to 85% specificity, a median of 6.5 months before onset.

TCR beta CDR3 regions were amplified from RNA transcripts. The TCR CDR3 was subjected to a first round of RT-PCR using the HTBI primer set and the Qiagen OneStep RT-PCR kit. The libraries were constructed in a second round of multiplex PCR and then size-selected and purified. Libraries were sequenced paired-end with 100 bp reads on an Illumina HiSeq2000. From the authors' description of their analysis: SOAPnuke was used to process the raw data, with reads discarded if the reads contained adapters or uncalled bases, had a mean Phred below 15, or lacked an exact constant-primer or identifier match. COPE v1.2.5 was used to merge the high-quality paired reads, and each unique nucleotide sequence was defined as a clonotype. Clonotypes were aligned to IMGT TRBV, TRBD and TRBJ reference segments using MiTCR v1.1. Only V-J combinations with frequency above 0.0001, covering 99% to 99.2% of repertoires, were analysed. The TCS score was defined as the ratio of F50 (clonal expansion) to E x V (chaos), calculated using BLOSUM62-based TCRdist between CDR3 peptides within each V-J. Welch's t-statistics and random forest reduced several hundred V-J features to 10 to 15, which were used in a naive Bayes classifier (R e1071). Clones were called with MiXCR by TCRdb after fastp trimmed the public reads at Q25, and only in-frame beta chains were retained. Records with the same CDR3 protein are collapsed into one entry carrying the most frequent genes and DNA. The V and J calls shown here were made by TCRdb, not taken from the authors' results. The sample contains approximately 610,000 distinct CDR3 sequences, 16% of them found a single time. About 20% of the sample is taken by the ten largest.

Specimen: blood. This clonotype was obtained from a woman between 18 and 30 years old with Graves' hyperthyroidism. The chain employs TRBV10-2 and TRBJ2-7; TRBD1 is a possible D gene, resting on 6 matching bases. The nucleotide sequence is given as TGCGCCAGCCTCGACAGGAGCTACTCCTACGAGCAGTACTTC. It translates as CASLDRSYSYEQYF.